What follows are 14 T cell receptor beta chains derived from one specimen sequenced in a study of response to subunit inactivated influenza vaccine. TCRdb re-derived calls from the RT-PCR reads in MiXCR, one entry per CDR3 protein. Of around 580,000 distinct CDR3 sequences listed, less than 15% were seen once; the top ten hold approximately 12%. Source: PBMCs from blood, taken about 11 days after vaccination. All receptors come from a man aged 45-60 years who received an inactivated influenza vaccine.

The V and J genes are TRBV15 and TRBJ2-7, with a tentative D call TRBD2 (5 bases). CDR1 and CDR2 from the germline V gene are LNHNV and YYDKDF (reference sequence). The ends were cut back, 0 bases at V and 5 bases at J, with 17 bases in the middle. The CDR3 covers 16 residues. CDR3 DNA: TGTGCCACCAGCAGAGATTTCGCAGGTGGGAGTGACGAGCAGTACTTC. This gives the protein CATSRDFAGGSDEQYF.

This clonotype was seen only a few times. CDR3 bases: TGTGCCAGCAGCTTAATGGCAGGGAATGAGCAGTTCTTC. Amino acid sequence: CASSLMAGNEQFF. The chain couples TRBV7-9 to TRBJ2-1; D possibly corresponds to TRBD1 (5 bases). V lost 2 bases and J lost 7, with 9 bases in between. Germline V gives CDR1 SEHNR, CDR2 FQNEAQ (reference sequence). The CDR3 covers 13 residues. Based on the CDR3 plus reference TRBV7-9 and TRBJ2-1, the full variable domain is DTGVSQNPRHKITKRGQNVTFRCDPISEHNRLYWYRQTLGQGPEFLTYFQNEAQLEKSRLLSDRFSAERPKGSFSTLEIQRTEQGDSAMYLCASSLMAGNEQFFGPGTRLTVL.

V is TRBV27 and J is TRBJ2-1, with 13 bases that match TRBD2. V was clipped by 2 bases and J by 10 bases; unmatched bases: 5. This CDR3 region has 15 residues. Germline V CDR1 and CDR2: MNHEY, SMNVEV (reference sequence). In DNA form, the CDR3 reads TGTGCCAGCAGTTTAAGGAGGACTAGCGGGGGAGAGCAGTTCTTC. This encodes CASSLRRTSGGEQFF.

The V gene is TRBV6-1, the J gene TRBJ2-5, with 9 bases identical to TRBD1. The ends lost 5 bases at V and 4 bases at J; junction bases unmatched: 2. This CDR3 has 13 amino acids. Germline V gene sequence: CDR1 MNHNS, CDR2 SASEGT. The CDR3 coding sequence is TGTGCCAGCAGTAAGGGACAGGGAGAGACCCAGTACTTC. Amino acids: CASSKGQGETQYF.

The CDR3 here is CASSLAYSQRLITDTQYF. Here the CDR3 DNA reads TGTGCCAGCAGCTTAGCCTATTCCCAAAGACTAATTACAGATACGCAGTATTTT. J is TRBJ2-3 and V is TRBV7-2; D might be TRBD2 (5 bases). Trimming removed 0 bases from V and 3 bases from J, with 19 bases in between. The germline V gene encodes CDR1 SGHTA and CDR2 FQGNSA. CDR3 size: 18 residues.

V is TRBV12-3 or TRBV12-4 and J is TRBJ1-1, with TRBD1 as a possible D gene (6 bases). V lost 2 bases and J lost 1, with 8 bases in between. The CDR3 has 14 amino acids. The CDR3 DNA sequence: TGTGCCAGCAGTTTAAGGGGGGAGAACACTGAAGCTTTCTTT. Its protein is CASSLRGENTEAFF.

This clonotype was counted ten times or more. The V gene is TRBV15, the J gene TRBJ2-6, with 8 bases fitting TRBD2. This CDR3 has 18 residues. Germline CDR1 and CDR2: LNHNV and YYDKDF (reference sequence). V was clipped by 0 bases and J by 2 bases; unmatched bases: 6. This CDR3 reads CATSRDGRLAPGANVLTF. CDR3 DNA sequence: TGTGCCACCAGCAGAGATGGTCGACTAGCGCCTGGGGCCAACGTCCTGACTTTC. Drawing the rest from reference TRBV15 and TRBJ2-6, the complete variable domain is DAMVIQNPRYQVTQFGKPVTLSCSQTLNHNVMYWYQQKSSQAPKLLFHYYDKDFNNEADTPDNFQSRRPNTSFCFLDIRSPGLGDTAMYLCATSRDGRLAPGANVLTFGAGSRLTVL.

The CDR3 here is CSVEGMGAYNEQFF. CDR3 DNA sequence: TGCAGCGTTGAAGGTATGGGGGCCTACAATGAGCAGTTCTTC. The chain combines TRBV29-1 with TRBJ2-1; D is possibly TRBD1 or TRBD2 (5 bases each). V dropped 1 base and J dropped 2 bases, with 9 bases sitting between them. The CDR3 sequence is 14 residues long. Germline V CDR1 and CDR2: SQVTM, ANQGSEA.

V usage is TRBV12-3 or TRBV12-4 and J usage is TRBJ1-6, with TRBD1 as a possible D gene (5 bases). V lost 5 bases to trimming and J lost 7 bases, with 12 bases between them. This CDR3 comprises 14 residues. The CDR3 is CASSVGTLNSPLHF. The CDR3 DNA reads as TGTGCCAGCAGTGTCGGGACTCTAAATTCACCCCTCCACTTT.

The rearrangement uses TRBV10-3 and TRBJ2-7; 7 bases map to TRBD2. Germline CDR1 is ENHRY and CDR2 is SYGVKD. The junction had 7 bases not matched to a gene; V was cut back by 3 bases and J by 5 bases. This CDR3 comprises 14 residues. The CDR3 region is CAISDLGGKNEQYF. The DNA for the CDR3 is TGTGCCATCAGTGATCTGGGGGGGAAAAACGAGCAGTACTTC.

In its sample, this clonotype was seen a few times. The gene calls are TRBV12-3 or TRBV12-4 and TRBJ2-1; D could derive from TRBD1 or TRBD2 (5 bases each). The CDR3 runs to 13 residues. The V and J ends lost 10 bases and 6 bases respectively, with 16 bases between them. The chain's CDR3 is CATRDPQANEQFF. CDR3 nucleotides: TGTGCCACCCGGGACCCTCAGGCCAATGAGCAGTTCTTC.

A note on this clonotype: An end of the junction differs from the germline gene, which may be a read error. CDR3 loop: CVSSGPDRVLTGELFF. The CDR3 DNA reads as TGTGTCAGCAGCGGACCAGACAGAGTTCTCACCGGGGAGCTGTTTTTT. The chain uses TRBV11-2 and TRBJ2-2; either TRBD1 or TRBD2 may fit D (5 bases each). Germline V gene lookup returns CDR1 SGHAT and CDR2 FQNNGV. This CDR3 spans 16 amino acids.

There are a few counts of this clonotype. The chain is built from TRBV11-3 and TRBJ1-6; 7 bases are a match to TRBD1. V trimming: 4 bases; J trimming: 8 bases; junction bases outside the gene matches: 2. The CDR3 spans 13 residues. Germline lookup yields CDR1 SGHNT and CDR2 YENEEA. CDR3 residues: CASSSGGDSPLHF. CDR3 coding DNA: TGTGCCAGCAGCTCAGGGGGGGATTCACCCCTCCACTTT.

The V and J genes are TRBV28 and TRBJ1-2; 8 bases are a match to TRBD1. Germline CDR1 reads MDHEN; CDR2 reads SYDVKM. The length of the CDR3 is 16 residues. CDR3 protein: CAAVATGGPLGYGYTF. DNA for the CDR3: TGTGCGGCCGTGGCTACAGGGGGGCCTTTGGGCTATGGCTACACCTTC.